The subject of this entry is one T cell receptor beta chain. Its specificity is not known. Trimming took off 5 bases at V and 2 bases at J, with 9 bases between the two ends. The CDR3 spans 13 residues. CDR1 SGHVS and CDR2 FQNEAQ come from the germline V gene. Researchers ran the PCR with 60 Vbeta and 13 Jbeta primers. Some clones are missing from TCRdb's copy, which holds only in-frame ones; the method was immunoSEQ multiplex PCR. The sample comprises some 100,000 clones, less than 75% of which are singletons, and over 5% rests with the top ten. The data are from a study of cytomegalovirus exposure and HLA in healthy donors. Overall study findings and caveats: A later analysis found most CMV-associated TCR beta chains apparently HLA-restricted.

The chain combines TRBV7-8 with TRBJ2-5; a possible D gene is TRBD2 (6 bases). This clonotype originated in a woman aged 25-40 years in good health and CMV-seropositive. The sequencing input was PBMCs. CDR3 amino acids: CASSPAGQETQYF. The CDR3 DNA is TGTGCCAGCAGCCCAGCGGGTCAAGAGACCCAGTACTTC. Full variable domain (rest looked up from reference TRBV7-8 and TRBJ2-5): GAGVSQSPRYKVAKRGQDVALRCDPISGHVSLFWYQQALGQGPEFLTYFQNEAQLDKSGLPSDRFFAERPEGSVSTLKIQRTQQEDSAVYLCASSPAGQETQYFGPGTRLLVL.